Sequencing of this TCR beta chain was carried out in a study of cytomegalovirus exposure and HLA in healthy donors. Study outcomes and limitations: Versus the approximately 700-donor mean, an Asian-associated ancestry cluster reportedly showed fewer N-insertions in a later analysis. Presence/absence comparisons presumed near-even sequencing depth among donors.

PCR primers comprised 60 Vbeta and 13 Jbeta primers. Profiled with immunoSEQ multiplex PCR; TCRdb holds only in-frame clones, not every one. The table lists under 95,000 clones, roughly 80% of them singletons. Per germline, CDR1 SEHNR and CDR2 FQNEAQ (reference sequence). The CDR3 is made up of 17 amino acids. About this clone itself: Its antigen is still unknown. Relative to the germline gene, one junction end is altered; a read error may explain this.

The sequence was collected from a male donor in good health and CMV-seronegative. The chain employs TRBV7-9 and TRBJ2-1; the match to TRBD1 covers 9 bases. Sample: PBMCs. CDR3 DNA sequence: TGTGCCAGCAGCTTAGTAACCCTCGGACAGGGGTACATTGAGCAGTTCTTC. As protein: CASSLVTLGQGYIEQFF.